Each of the 2 T cell receptor beta chains below was sequenced from the same sample in a study of T cell changes during pregnancy in multiple sclerosis. Generated by immunoSEQ multiplex PCR, the TCRdb table keeps only in-frame clones and is missing some. Of fewer than 110,000 clones listed, around 93% are singletons. The specimen was peripheral blood, collected in the third trimester of pregnancy. The receptors here all came from a female donor in good health, enrolled as a control in a pregnancy study.

J is TRBJ2-7 and V is TRBV27; 10 nucleotides line up with TRBD1. J gave up 2 bases and V 5 bases, and 6 bases lay outside the gene matches. The CDR3 length is 15 residues. Germline V gives CDR1 MNHEY, CDR2 SMNVEV (reference sequence). CDR3 sequence: CASSRRTGGPYEQYF. The DNA for the CDR3 is TGTGCCAGCAGTCGTAGGACAGGGGGGCCCTACGAGCAGTACTTC.

The chain links TRBV6-5 to TRBJ2-5; 7 bases are shared with TRBD1. This CDR3 has 13 residues. CDR1 MNHEY and CDR2 SVGAGI come from the germline V gene. V gave up 6 bases and J gave up 4 bases; unmatched junction bases: 5. Written as DNA, the CDR3 is TGTGCCAGCAGAGAAACAGGGGCAGAGACCCAGTACTTC. This sequence encodes CASRETGAETQYF.